Listed below are T cell receptor beta chains from one sample, sequenced in a study of T-cell memory formation after mild COVID-19. One entry per CDR3 protein results from TCRdb running MiXCR on the 5' RACE reads. The sample has hundreds of thousands of distinct CDR3 sequences; 15% to 20% are singletons. The sequencing input was PBMCs or a T cell subset sorted from them (not recorded which). The receptor set was obtained from a man between 18 and 35 years old who had mild COVID-19 (a few samples of this study predate the infection). Cell type and time point are not known. Each CDR3 is given with its conserved first and last residue. Each record gives: V gene, J gene, D gene, CDR3 length, clone size, CDR3 protein, CDR3 DNA. The D gene is left open where the match is weak. Clone size appears in some rows only: once, few, many, or a class for an expanded clone.

TRBV6-4	TRBJ2-6	.	17	few	CASSDSPGGSGANVLTF	TGTGCCAGCAGTGACTCCCCCGGGGGCTCTGGGGCCAACGTCCTGACTTTC
TRBV19	TRBJ2-7	.	14	.	CASSDTGLIREQYF	TGTGCCAGTAGTGACACAGGGCTTATACGGGAGCAGTACTTC
TRBV24-1	TRBJ2-3	.	15	few	CATSDLRAGGDTQYF	TGTGCCACCAGTGATTTGCGGGCAGGCGGAGATACGCAGTATTTT
TRBV5-4	TRBJ2-3	.	15	few	CASSLAGGPPDTQYF	TGTGCCAGCAGCTTGGCGGGGGGCCCCCCGGATACGCAGTATTTT
TRBV20-1	TRBJ1-2	TRBD1	13	.	CSATPTGGYGYTF	TGCAGTGCAACTCCGACAGGGGGATATGGCTACACCTTC
TRBV12-3/TRBV12-4	TRBJ1-1	.	15	few	CASSQRPGWGTEAFF	TGTGCCAGCAGCCAAAGGCCCGGATGGGGCACTGAAGCTTTCTTT
TRBV6-2/TRBV6-3	TRBJ1-1	TRBD1	14	.	CASSKYRGGTEAFF	TGTGCCAGCAGCAAATACAGGGGTGGAACTGAAGCTTTCTTT
TRBV5-1	TRBJ2-1	.	13	many	CASSLESPGRQFF	TGCGCCAGCAGCTTGGAGAGCCCAGGGAGGCAGTTCTTC
TRBV7-2	TRBJ1-6	.	13	.	CASSNRVSSPLHF	TGTGCCAGCAGCAACAGGGTGTCTTCACCCCTCCACTTT
TRBV19	TRBJ2-2	.	13	.	CASSMLDPGELFF	TGTGCCAGTAGTATGCTTGATCCCGGGGAGCTGTTTTTT
TRBV7-2	TRBJ1-2	.	13	once	CASSLFQGHGYTF	TGTGCCAGCAGCCTATTCCAGGGGCATGGCTACACCTTC
TRBV27	TRBJ2-4	.	16	.	CASILPGLLAKNIQYF	TGTGCCAGCATTTTACCAGGGCTACTAGCCAAAAACATTCAGTACTTC
TRBV5-1	TRBJ1-2	.	15	.	CASSETASGNYGYTF	TGCGCCAGCAGCGAAACAGCTTCTGGGAACTATGGCTACACCTTC
TRBV7-3	TRBJ2-2	TRBD2	18	.	CASSSGPSGGTNTGELFF	TGTGCCAGCAGCTCCGGCCCTAGCGGGGGCACGAACACCGGGGAGCTGTTTTTT
TRBV29-1	TRBJ1-1	.	13	.	CSVEVGLNTEAFF	TGCAGCGTTGAAGTGGGCCTGAACACTGAAGCTTTCTTT
TRBV11-2	TRBJ2-3	TRBD2	18	many	CASSQTVVSGGRTDTQYF	TGTGCCAGCAGCCAGACCGTCGTTAGCGGGGGTCGCACAGATACGCAGTATTTT
TRBV7-2	TRBJ2-5	.	12	many	CASRLFPETQYF	TGTGCCAGCAGATTATTCCCCGAGACCCAGTACTTC
TRBV6-2/TRBV6-3	TRBJ1-1	.	13	few	CASSYQQNTEAFF	TGTGCCAGCAGTTATCAACAGAACACTGAAGCTTTCTTT
TRBV7-3	TRBJ1-1	TRBD1	16	few	CASSFSRQGLVPEAFF	TGTGCCAGCAGCTTCAGCCGACAGGGGCTTGTTCCTGAAGCTTTCTTT
TRBV5-1	TRBJ2-1	TRBD2	15	.	CASSLALAANNEQFF	TGCGCCAGCAGCTTGGCCCTAGCGGCAAACAATGAGCAGTTCTTC
TRBV7-2	TRBJ2-5	TRBD1	14	many	CASSPGTAKGTQYF	TGTGCCAGCAGTCCGGGGACAGCCAAGGGGACCCAGTACTTC
TRBV6-2/TRBV6-3	TRBJ2-5	.	14	few	CASSSRAEQETQYF	TGTGCCAGCAGTTCGAGGGCGGAACAAGAGACCCAGTACTTC
TRBV6-2/TRBV6-3	TRBJ1-5	TRBD1	13	.	CATGQGLNQPQHF	TGTGCCACCGGACAGGGCCTCAATCAGCCCCAGCATTTT
TRBV25-1	TRBJ2-5	.	15	.	CASSELRGRTGSQYF	TGTGCCAGCAGTGAGTTAAGGGGTCGGACCGGGTCCCAGTACTTC
TRBV11-3	TRBJ2-3	TRBD2	17	few	CASSLGTSSGGTDTQYF	TGTGCCAGCAGCTTAGGGACGTCTAGCGGGGGGACAGATACGCAGTATTTT
TRBV12-3/TRBV12-4	TRBJ2-5	.	12	few	CASSFIQETQYF	TGTGCCAGCAGTTTTATTCAAGAGACCCAGTACTTC
TRBV29-1	TRBJ2-5	TRBD1	15	few	CSVDEGQGAAETQYF	TGCAGCGTGGACGAGGGACAGGGGGCTGCGGAGACCCAGTACTTC
TRBV7-3	TRBJ2-1	TRBD2	18	many	CASSLRASGDSSYNEQFF	TGTGCCAGCAGCTTAAGGGCTAGCGGGGATAGCTCCTACAATGAGCAGTTCTTC
TRBV5-1	TRBJ2-2	TRBD2	15	.	CASSLEAGFTGELFF	TGCGCCAGCAGCTTGGAAGCGGGGTTCACCGGGGAGCTGTTTTTT
TRBV14	TRBJ2-5	.	16	.	CASSQLTGLGEETQYF	TGTGCCAGCAGCCAGCTAACGGGACTCGGCGAAGAGACCCAGTACTTC
TRBV20-1	TRBJ1-1	.	16	few	CSARVIGPWGNTEAFF	TGCAGTGCTAGAGTGATAGGGCCATGGGGGAACACTGAAGCTTTCTTT
TRBV6-6	TRBJ1-5	.	16	many	CASSYSKTESNQPQHF	TGTGCCAGCAGTTACTCGAAGACCGAGAGCAATCAGCCCCAGCATTTT
TRBV6-6	TRBJ1-4	.	14	few	CAATTVRDSEKLFF	TGTGCCGCAACGACAGTCAGGGATAGTGAAAAACTGTTTTTT
TRBV27	TRBJ2-7	.	17	.	CASSSPSRGAVSYEQYF	TGTGCCAGCAGTTCCCCGTCCCGGGGGGCCGTTTCCTACGAGCAGTACTTC
TRBV30	TRBJ2-5	.	13	.	CAWSVANQETQYF	TGTGCCTGGAGTGTAGCGAATCAAGAGACCCAGTACTTC
TRBV6-5	TRBJ2-7	.	14	many	CASSPAGFTYEQYF	TGTGCCAGCAGCCCGGCAGGGTTCACCTACGAGCAGTACTTC
TRBV7-3	TRBJ2-1	TRBD2	16	once	CASSSGLAPPWDEQFF	TGTGCCAGCAGCTCAGGACTAGCGCCTCCCTGGGATGAGCAGTTCTTC
TRBV7-9	TRBJ2-1	TRBD2	13	few	CASSPGTSGGQFF	TGTGCCAGCAGCCCTGGGACTAGCGGGGGACAGTTCTTC
TRBV7-3	TRBJ1-1	.	13	.	CASSLTARTEAFF	TGTGCCAGCAGCTTAACTGCCCGCACTGAAGCTTTCTTT
TRBV20-1	TRBJ2-1	.	13	.	CSARETARWEQFF	TGCAGTGCTAGAGAAACAGCCCGGTGGGAGCAGTTCTTC
TRBV28	TRBJ1-3	.	13	few	CASNGGPGNTIYF	TGTGCCAGCAATGGGGGGCCGGGAAACACCATATATTTT
TRBV4-3	TRBJ2-5	TRBD1	18	few	CASSQEISGTGNQETQYF	TGCGCCAGCAGCCAGGAGATTTCCGGGACAGGGAACCAAGAGACCCAGTACTTC
TRBV7-9	TRBJ2-1	.	14	few	CASSLVPSYNEQFF	TGTGCCAGCAGCTTAGTCCCCAGTTACAATGAGCAGTTCTTC
TRBV4-2	TRBJ1-3	.	15	few	CASSQAGGIGNTIYF	TGTGCCAGCAGCCAAGCGGGAGGAATTGGAAACACCATATATTTT
TRBV19	TRBJ1-2	TRBD1	14	few	CASSPNRGDYGYTF	TGTGCCAGTAGCCCTAACAGGGGTGACTATGGCTACACCTTC
TRBV10-3	TRBJ2-5	.	17	.	CAISEHNRDSRAATQYF	TGTGCCATCAGTGAACATAACCGGGACTCAAGAGCCGCGACCCAGTACTTC
TRBV5-1	TRBJ2-2	.	16	few	CASSLVRRGHGGELFF	TGCGCCAGCAGCTTGGTACGACGCGGGCACGGGGGGGAGCTGTTTTTT
TRBV5-6	TRBJ2-3	TRBD2	15	many	CASRMLGAGTDTQYF	TGTGCCAGCAGGATGCTAGGAGCGGGAACAGATACGCAGTATTTT
TRBV15	TRBJ2-5	TRBD2	15	few	CATSREGLAGEVRYF	TGTGCCACCAGCAGAGAAGGCCTAGCGGGGGAGGTACGATACTTC
TRBV20-1	TRBJ2-5	TRBD2	15	many	CSPQVAGGAGETQYF	TGCAGCCCCCAAGTGGCGGGGGGGGCAGGAGAGACCCAGTACTTC
TRBV13	TRBJ1-2	.	14	few	CASSRLGPIYGYTF	TGTGCCAGCAGCAGATTGGGACCGATCTATGGCTACACCTTC
TRBV28	TRBJ1-6	.	18	.	CASSLLDRLSSYNSPLHF	TGTGCCAGCAGTTTACTAGACAGATTGAGCTCCTATAATTCACCCCTCCACTTT
TRBV4-3	TRBJ1-3	TRBD1	17	few	CASSQEGQGLSGNTIYF	TGCGCCAGCAGCCAGGAAGGACAGGGCCTCTCGGGAAACACCATATATTTT
TRBV5-1	TRBJ2-1	.	15	.	CASSLTGRSLNEQFF	TGCGCCAGCAGCCTCACGGGGCGCAGCCTCAATGAGCAGTTCTTC
TRBV12-3/TRBV12-4	TRBJ2-1	TRBD2	17	many	CASRLRLAGVRGNEQFF	TGTGCCAGCAGATTGAGACTAGCGGGGGTCAGAGGGAATGAGCAGTTCTTC
TRBV20-1	TRBJ1-2	.	16	.	CSARLVRGGASYGYTF	TGCAGTGCTAGACTAGTACGGGGGGGGGCTAGCTATGGCTACACCTTC
TRBV18	TRBJ1-2	.	15	many	CASSPPMMPNYGYTF	TGTGCCAGCTCACCTCCGATGATGCCCAACTATGGCTACACCTTC
TRBV6-1	TRBJ2-5	.	14	.	CASSDGGTLETQYF	TGTGCCAGCAGTGATGGTGGGACATTGGAGACCCAGTACTTC
TRBV4-2	TRBJ2-1	TRBD2	17	few	CASSQELRTSGGNEQFF	TGTGCCAGCAGCCAAGAGTTAAGGACTAGCGGGGGAAATGAGCAGTTCTTC
TRBV6-1	TRBJ1-2	TRBD1	13	.	CASSTGEGYGYTF	TGTGCCAGCTCGACAGGGGAAGGCTATGGCTACACCTTC